This T cell receptor (beta chain) was captured in a study of cytomegalovirus exposure and HLA in healthy donors. Amplification used 60 Vbeta primers and 13 Jbeta primers. The assay was immunoSEQ multiplex PCR, and TCRdb's table has in-frame clones only and misses some. The table records 140,000 or so clones, more than 55% of them present only once. The study, taken as a whole, reports: As immune exposure information, only CMV serostatus was available. There were a few CMV-associated chains whose specificity for CMV antigens was confirmed in vitro.

CDR1 and CDR2 (germline): MNHNY, SVGAGI (reference sequence). This CDR3 comprises 15 residues. The V and J ends lost 6 bases and 4 bases respectively, with 15 bases between them. Comment on this clone: Its antigen is currently unknown.

The sample consisted of PBMCs. The receptor was derived from a woman in her sixties in good health and CMV-seronegative. The rearrangement uses TRBV6-6 and TRBJ2-2, with a weak D call TRBD2 (5 bases). For the CDR3, the DNA is TGTGCCAGCAGACCTCCCGGCGGGTTCACCGGGGAGCTGTTTTTT. Protein: CASRPPGGFTGELFF.